This TCR beta chain was documented in a study of T-cell memory formation after mild COVID-19. The study's findings and limits: Later expanders leaned toward CD4+, whereas clones contracting from day 15 to 85 were balanced CD4/CD8. CD4+ contracting clones lay mainly in CM and EM, CD8+ ones in EMRA.

This clonotype was detected only a few times. The target antigen is unknown. From the 5' RACE reads, TCRdb called clonotypes with MiXCR, one entry per CDR3 protein. The repertoire includes hundreds of thousands of distinct CDR3 sequences, 12% to 15% of them detected once, and 22% sits in the top ten. CDR3 length: 13 amino acids. Germline V gene data show CDR1 as KGHSH and CDR2 as LQKENI. Trimming took off 6 bases at V and 0 bases at J, with 9 bases between the two ends. The chain has TRBV18 and TRBJ2-7; no definite D call. What was sequenced was PBMCs or a T cell subset sorted from them (not recorded which). This TCR was recovered from a young man who had mild COVID-19 (a few samples of this study predate the infection). Cell type and time point are not known. CDR3 loop: CASSESSSYEQYF. CDR3 DNA sequence: TGTGCCAGCTCTGAGTCAAGCTCCTACGAGCAGTACTTC.